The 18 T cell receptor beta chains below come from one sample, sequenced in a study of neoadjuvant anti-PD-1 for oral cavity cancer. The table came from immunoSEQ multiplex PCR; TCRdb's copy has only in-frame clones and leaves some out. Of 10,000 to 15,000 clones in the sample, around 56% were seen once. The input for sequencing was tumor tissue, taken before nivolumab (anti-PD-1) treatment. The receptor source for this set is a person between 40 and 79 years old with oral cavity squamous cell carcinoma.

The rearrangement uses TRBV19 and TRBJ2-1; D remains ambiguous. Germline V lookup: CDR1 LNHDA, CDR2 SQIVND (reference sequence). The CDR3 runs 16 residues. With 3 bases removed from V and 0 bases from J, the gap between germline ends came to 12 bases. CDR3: CASSMSATSSYNEQFF. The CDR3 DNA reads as TGTGCCAGTAGTATGTCGGCAACCAGCTCCTACAATGAGCAGTTCTTC. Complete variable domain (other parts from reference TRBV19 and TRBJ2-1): DGGITQSPKYLFRKEGQNVTLSCEQNLNHDAMYWYRQDPGQGLRLIYYSQIVNDFQKGDIAEGYSVSREKKESFPLTVTSAQKNPTAFYLCASSMSATSSYNEQFFGPGTRLTVL.

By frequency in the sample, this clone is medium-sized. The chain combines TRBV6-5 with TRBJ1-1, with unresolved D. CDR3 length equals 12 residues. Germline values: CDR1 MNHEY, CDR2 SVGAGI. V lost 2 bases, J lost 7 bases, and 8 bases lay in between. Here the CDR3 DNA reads TGTGCCAGCAGTTACCCCGGGAGTGAAGCTTTCTTT. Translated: CASSYPGSEAFF.

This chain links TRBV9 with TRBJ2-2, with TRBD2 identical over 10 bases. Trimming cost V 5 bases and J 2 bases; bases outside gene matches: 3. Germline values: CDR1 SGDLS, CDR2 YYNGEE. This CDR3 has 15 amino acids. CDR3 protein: CASRGTSANTGELFF. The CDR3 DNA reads TGTGCCAGCAGGGGGACTAGCGCCAACACCGGGGAGCTGTTTTTT.

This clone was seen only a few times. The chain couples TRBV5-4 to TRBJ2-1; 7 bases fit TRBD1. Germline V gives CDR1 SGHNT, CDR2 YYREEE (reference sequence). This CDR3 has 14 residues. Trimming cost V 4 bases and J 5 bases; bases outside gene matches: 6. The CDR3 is CASSILQGNNEQFF. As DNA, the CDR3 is TGTGCCAGCAGCATCCTACAGGGGAACAATGAGCAGTTCTTC.

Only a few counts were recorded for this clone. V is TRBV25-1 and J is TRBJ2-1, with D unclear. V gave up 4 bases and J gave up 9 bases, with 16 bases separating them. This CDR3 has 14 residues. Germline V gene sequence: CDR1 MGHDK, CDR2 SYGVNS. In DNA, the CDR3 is TGTGCCAGCAGTGGGGGATATGACCTCGGTGAGCAGTTCTTC. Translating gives CASSGGYDLGEQFF. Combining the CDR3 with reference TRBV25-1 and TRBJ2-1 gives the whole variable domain EADIYQTPRYLVIGTGKKITLECSQTMGHDKMYWYQQDPGMELHLIHYSYGVNSTEKGDLSSESTVSRIRTEHFPLTLESARPSHTSQYLCASSGGYDLGEQFFGPGTRLTVL.

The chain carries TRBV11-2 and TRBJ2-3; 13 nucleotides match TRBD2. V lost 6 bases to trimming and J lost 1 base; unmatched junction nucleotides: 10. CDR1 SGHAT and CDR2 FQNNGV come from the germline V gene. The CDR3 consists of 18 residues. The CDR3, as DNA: TGTGCCAGCAGTCCCGGACTAGCGGGAGCCCTACGCACAGATACGCAGTATTTT. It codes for CASSPGLAGALRTDTQYF.

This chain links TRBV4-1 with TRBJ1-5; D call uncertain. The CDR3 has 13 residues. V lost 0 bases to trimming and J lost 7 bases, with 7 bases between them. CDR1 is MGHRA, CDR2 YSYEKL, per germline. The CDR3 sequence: CASSQEGGQPQHF. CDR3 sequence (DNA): TGCGCCAGCAGCCAAGAAGGTGGCCAGCCCCAGCATTTT.

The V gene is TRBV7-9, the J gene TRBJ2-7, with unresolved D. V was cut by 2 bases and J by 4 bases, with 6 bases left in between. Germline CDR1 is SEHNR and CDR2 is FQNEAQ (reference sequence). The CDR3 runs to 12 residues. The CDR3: CASSLLRYEQYF. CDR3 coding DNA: TGTGCCAGCAGCTTACTACGGTACGAGCAGTACTTC.

The DNA for the CDR3 is TGTGCCAGCAGTTACACAATGGACCATCCGTCCGAGCAGTACTTC. It codes for CASSYTMDHPSEQYF. This chain links TRBV6-6 with TRBJ2-7, with D hard to call. Germline V gene data show CDR1 as MNHNY and CDR2 as SVGAGI (reference sequence). The CDR3 has 15 residues. V shed 2 bases and J shed 6 bases, with 17 bases lying between them.

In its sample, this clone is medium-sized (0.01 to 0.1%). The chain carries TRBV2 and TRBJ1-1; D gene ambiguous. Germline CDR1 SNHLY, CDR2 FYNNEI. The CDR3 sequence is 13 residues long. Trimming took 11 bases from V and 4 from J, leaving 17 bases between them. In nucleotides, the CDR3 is TGTGCCTCTCGAGTCGGACGATCCACTGAAGCTTTCTTT. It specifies CASRVGRSTEAFF.

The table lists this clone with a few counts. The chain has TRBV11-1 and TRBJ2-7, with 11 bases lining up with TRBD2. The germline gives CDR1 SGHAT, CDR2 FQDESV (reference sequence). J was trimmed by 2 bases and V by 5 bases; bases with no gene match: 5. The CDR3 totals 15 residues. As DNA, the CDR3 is TGTGCCAGCAGCGGCCTAGCGGGAGGACCCTACGAGCAGTACTTC. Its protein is CASSGLAGGPYEQYF.

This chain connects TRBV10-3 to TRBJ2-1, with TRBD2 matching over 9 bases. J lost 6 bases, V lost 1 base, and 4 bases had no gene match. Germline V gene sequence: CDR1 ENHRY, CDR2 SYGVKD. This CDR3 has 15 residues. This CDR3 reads CAISELAGVSNEQFF. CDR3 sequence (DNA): TGTGCCATCAGTGAGTTAGCGGGAGTCAGCAATGAGCAGTTCTTC.

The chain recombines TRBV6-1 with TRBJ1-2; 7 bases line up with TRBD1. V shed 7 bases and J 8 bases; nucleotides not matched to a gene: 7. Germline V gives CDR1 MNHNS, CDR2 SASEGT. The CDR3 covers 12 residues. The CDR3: CASNRQGLGYTF. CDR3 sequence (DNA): TGTGCCAGCAACCGACAGGGTTTAGGCTACACCTTC.

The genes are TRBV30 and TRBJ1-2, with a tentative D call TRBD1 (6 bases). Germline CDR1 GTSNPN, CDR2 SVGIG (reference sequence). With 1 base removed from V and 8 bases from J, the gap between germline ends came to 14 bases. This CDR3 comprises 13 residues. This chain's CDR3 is CAWSGGQRGGYTF. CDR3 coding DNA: TGTGCCTGGAGTGGGGGACAACGGGGAGGCTACACCTTC.

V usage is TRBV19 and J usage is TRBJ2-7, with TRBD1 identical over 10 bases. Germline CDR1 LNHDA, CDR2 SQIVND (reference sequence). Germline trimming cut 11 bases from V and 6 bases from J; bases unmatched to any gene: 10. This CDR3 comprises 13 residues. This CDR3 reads CACGGQGTREQYF. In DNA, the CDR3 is TGTGCCTGTGGGGGACAGGGGACGCGCGAGCAGTACTTC. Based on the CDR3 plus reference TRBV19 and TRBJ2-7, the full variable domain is DGGITQSPKYLFRKEGQNVTLSCEQNLNHDAMYWYRQDPGQGLRLIYYSQIVNDFQKGDIAEGYSVSREKKESFPLTVTSAQKNPTAFYLCACGGQGTREQYFGPGTRLTVT.

CDR3: CASSKVSGAFQETQYF. The CDR3 DNA is TGTGCCAGTAGTAAGGTTAGCGGGGCCTTCCAAGAGACCCAGTACTTC. V usage is TRBV19 and J usage is TRBJ2-5; 8 bases line up with TRBD2. After removal of 4 bases from V and 1 base from J, the junction contained 8 bases not matched to a gene. This CDR3 spans 16 amino acids. Germline loops: CDR1 LNHDA, CDR2 SQIVND (reference sequence).

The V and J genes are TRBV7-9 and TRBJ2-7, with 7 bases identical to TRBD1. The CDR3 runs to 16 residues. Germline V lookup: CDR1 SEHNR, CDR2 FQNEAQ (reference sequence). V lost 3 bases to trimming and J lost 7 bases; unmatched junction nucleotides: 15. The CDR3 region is CASSFGVGQGVWEQYF. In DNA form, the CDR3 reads TGTGCCAGCAGCTTCGGTGTAGGGCAGGGGGTATGGGAGCAGTACTTC.

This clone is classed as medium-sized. CDR3 DNA: TGTGCCAGCAGGGGCACCGGGGAGCTGTTTTTT. As protein: CASRGTGELFF. The V and J genes are TRBV27 and TRBJ2-2, with D hard to call. The V gene's germline CDR1 is MNHEY and CDR2 SMNVEV (reference sequence). Trimming took off 6 bases at V and 4 bases at J, with 3 bases between the two ends. The CDR3 spans 11 residues.